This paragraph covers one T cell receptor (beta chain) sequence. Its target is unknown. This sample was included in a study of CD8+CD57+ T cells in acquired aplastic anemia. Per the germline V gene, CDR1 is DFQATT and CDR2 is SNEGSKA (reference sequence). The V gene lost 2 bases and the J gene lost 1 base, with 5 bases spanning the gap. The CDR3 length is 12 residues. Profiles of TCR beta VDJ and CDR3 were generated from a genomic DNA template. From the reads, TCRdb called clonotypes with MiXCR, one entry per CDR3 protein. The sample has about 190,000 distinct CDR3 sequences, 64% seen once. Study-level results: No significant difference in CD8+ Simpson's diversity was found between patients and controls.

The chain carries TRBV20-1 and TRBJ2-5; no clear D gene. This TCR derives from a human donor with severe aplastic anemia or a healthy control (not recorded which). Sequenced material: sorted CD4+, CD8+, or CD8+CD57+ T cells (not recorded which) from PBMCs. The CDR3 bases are TGCAGTGCTAGACAGACCCAAGAGACCCAGTACTTC. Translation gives CSARQTQETQYF.